This TCR beta chain was retrieved from a study of technical replicates of blood from a few donors. Germline CDR1 reads SGHNT; CDR2 reads YYREEE (reference sequence). The V end was cut by 3 bases, the J end by 2 bases, with 12 bases between. The CDR3 runs to 16 residues. The method was immunoSEQ multiplex PCR; TCRdb's version includes in-frame clones alone and lacks a portion of them. The sample lists roughly 69,000 clones, around 84% occurring once. The V and J genes are TRBV5-4 and TRBJ2-6, with D possibly TRBD2 on 5 matching bases. Sequenced sample: PBMCs. The TCR sequence derives from a human donor in good health. Some clones in this sample may be carry-over from other donors' samples. The CDR3 region is CASSSELGAGANVLTF. CDR3 nucleotides: TGTGCCAGCAGCTCCGAGTTGGGAGCTGGGGCCAACGTCCTGACTTTC.